One sample yielded the 19 T cell receptor beta chains listed below, sequenced in a study of blood T cell repertoires in COVID-19. TCRdb keeps only in-frame clones here, not all; method: immunoSEQ multiplex PCR. This sample has tens of thousands of clones, with about 88% found just once. The specimen was peripheral blood. The origin of the receptors is a human donor in a cohort sampled during active COVID-19.

CDR3 bases: TGTGCCAGCAGCTCGGGGGGGGAGACCTACGAGCAGTACTTC. Encoded protein: CASSSGGETYEQYF. The chain couples TRBV6-5 to TRBJ2-7, with 8 bases lining up with TRBD2. This CDR3 has 14 amino acids. Germline V lookup: CDR1 MNHEY, CDR2 SVGAGI. With 6 bases clipped from V and 2 bases from J, the junction kept 6 bases outside the gene matches.

The genes are TRBV29-1 and TRBJ2-2; D unclear. The CDR3 length is 15 residues. Trimming left V 4 bases short and J 2 bases short, with 14 bases between. Germline lookup yields CDR1 SQVTM and CDR2 ANQGSEA. CDR3 DNA: TGCAGCGTTGGGGTGTCAGGATCTAACACCGGGGAGCTGTTTTTT. Encoded protein: CSVGVSGSNTGELFF.

The V call is TRBV3-1 (or the pseudogene TRBV3-2), the J call TRBJ1-1; weak D call: TRBD1 (5 bases). V was cut by 9 bases and J by 2 bases, with 22 bases left in between. Germline CDR1 is LGHDT and CDR2 is YNNKEL (reference sequence). This CDR3 comprises 16 residues. Here the CDR3 reads CASSPLNGAPNTEAFF. CDR3 coding DNA: TGTGCCAGTTCCCCTTTGAATGGGGCGCCAAACACTGAAGCTTTCTTT.

The chain couples TRBV10-2 to TRBJ2-5; possibly TRBD1 for D (6 bases). From germline, CDR1 is WSHSY and CDR2 SAAADI. Trimming pared 7 bases from V and 2 bases from J, leaving 17 bases between. This CDR3 region has 15 residues. In DNA, the CDR3 is TGCGCCAGCAATTGGGGGCAGACACTACAAGAGACCCAGTACTTC. It is translated as CASNWGQTLQETQYF.

The chain is built from TRBV6-6 and TRBJ2-3, with D possibly matching TRBD2 (7 bases). With 6 bases removed from V and 6 bases from J, the gap between germline ends came to 16 bases. CDR3 length: 14 amino acids. Germline V gene sequence: CDR1 MNHNY, CDR2 SVGAGI (reference sequence). CDR3 in amino acids: CASRLTGRGDTQYF. CDR3 coding DNA: TGTGCCAGCAGACTAACAGGGAGGGGTGATACGCAGTATTTT.

This sequence joins TRBV9 and TRBJ1-1; tentatively, D is TRBD1 (5 bases). CDR1 SGDLS and CDR2 YYNGEE come from the germline V gene. The CDR3 is made up of 16 amino acids. The germline V and J ends were trimmed by 4 bases and 5 bases, with 21 bases remaining between them. CDR3 loop: CASSPRTGGSGTEAFF. As DNA, the CDR3 is TGTGCCAGCAGCCCGCGTACAGGTGGTTCTGGAACTGAAGCTTTCTTT.

V is TRBV4-1 and J is TRBJ2-7, with D unclear. The V gene lost 0 bases and the J gene lost 2 bases, with 14 bases spanning the gap. CDR3 length: 16 amino acids. Germline CDR1 is MGHRA and CDR2 is YSYEKL. The CDR3 DNA reads as TGCGCCAGCAGCCAAGACGAGATCACCCCGACCTACGAGCAGTACTTC. It codes for CASSQDEITPTYEQYF.

In its sample, this clone was seen once. The J gene is TRBJ2-3, the V gene TRBV6-4; 10 bases are a match to TRBD2. This CDR3 spans 17 amino acids. Trimming took 3 bases from V and 5 from J; bases not matched to a gene: 11. Germline V gene lookup returns CDR1 MRHNA and CDR2 SNTAGT. This CDR3 reads CASSEQLAGRPGDTQYF. The CDR3 DNA reads as TGTGCCAGCAGTGAGCAACTAGCGGGGCGGCCGGGAGATACGCAGTATTTT.

V and J are TRBV5-4 and TRBJ2-2, with D possibly being TRBD2 (5 bases). The V end lost 1 base, the J end lost 1 base, and 14 bases lay between the germline ends. Germline V gene data show CDR1 as SGHNT and CDR2 as YYREEE (reference sequence). The CDR3 is made up of 17 amino acids. The CDR3 protein is CASSLKTGFWNTGELFF. CDR3 nucleotides: TGTGCCAGCAGCTTGAAGACGGGGTTTTGGAACACCGGGGAGCTGTTTTTT. The full variable domain, its missing parts supplied by reference TRBV5-4 and TRBJ2-2, is ETGVTQSPTHLIKTRGQQVTLRCSSQSGHNTVSWYQQALGQGPQFIFQYYREEENGRGNFPPRFSGLQFPNYSSELNVNALELDDSALYLCASSLKTGFWNTGELFFGEGSRLTVL.

V usage is TRBV3-1 (or the pseudogene TRBV3-2) and J usage is TRBJ1-2; D is possibly TRBD1 (5 bases). V shed 1 base and J shed 3 bases, with 9 bases lying between them. Per germline, CDR1 LGHDT and CDR2 YNNKEL (reference sequence). The length of the CDR3 is 14 residues. CDR3 in amino acids: CASSQAAGDYGYTF. The DNA of the CDR3 is TGTGCCAGCAGCCAAGCCGCGGGGGACTATGGCTACACCTTC.

The rearrangement joins TRBV24-1 to TRBJ1-2; TRBD1 matches 8 bases. The germline V gene encodes CDR1 KGHDR and CDR2 SFDVKD. The CDR3 length is 13 residues. The trim removed 9 bases at V and 3 bases at J, leaving 5 bases unmatched. CDR3 protein: CATSTGADYGYTF. The CDR3 nucleotides read TGTGCCACCTCGACAGGGGCCGACTATGGCTACACCTTC.

The J gene is TRBJ1-1, the V gene TRBV5-4; a possible D gene is TRBD1 (6 bases). The V end lost 1 base, the J end lost 7 bases, and 11 bases lay between the germline ends. The CDR3 is 13 residues long. The germline gives CDR1 SGHNT, CDR2 YYREEE (reference sequence). CDR3 nucleotides: TGTGCCAGCAGCTTGCCAGGACAGAGTGAAGCTTTCTTT. This sequence encodes CASSLPGQSEAFF.

The J gene is TRBJ1-1, the V gene TRBV6-1; D is uncertain. The CDR3 is made up of 13 amino acids. CDR1 and CDR2 from the germline V gene are MNHNS and SASEGT. Trimming left V 1 base short and J 1 base short, with 4 bases between. CDR3 sequence reads: CASSEVANTEAFF. In DNA, the CDR3 is TGTGCCAGCAGTGAAGTAGCGAACACTGAAGCTTTCTTT.

The chain recombines TRBV27 with TRBJ1-5, with TRBD1 matching 7 bases. The CDR3 runs to 16 residues. V shed 5 bases and J 2 bases; nucleotides not matched to a gene: 9. Germline CDR1 reads MNHEY; CDR2 reads SMNVEV (reference sequence). The CDR3 coding sequence is TGTGCCAGCAGTCTACGACAGGGATTAGGCAATCAGCCCCAGCATTTT. It is translated as CASSLRQGLGNQPQHF.

The V and J genes are TRBV14 and TRBJ2-7; 9 bases match TRBD2. This CDR3 comprises 15 residues. With V trimmed by 4 bases and J by 6 bases, 10 bases remained unmatched. Germline V gene lookup returns CDR1 SGHDN and CDR2 FVKESK. CDR3 amino acids: CASSRFLAGEREQYF. The CDR3 nucleotides read TGTGCCAGCAGCCGATTTTTAGCGGGAGAACGCGAGCAGTACTTC.

This clone was detected only a few times. The chain joins TRBV28 to TRBJ1-6; tentative D call: TRBD1 (6 bases). This CDR3 contains 15 residues. Per germline, CDR1 MDHEN and CDR2 SYDVKM. V was clipped by 2 bases and J by 2 bases, with 7 bases between them. In nucleotides, the CDR3 is TGTGCCAGCAGTTTAGGGGGCACCTATAATTCACCCCTCCACTTT. Amino acids: CASSLGGTYNSPLHF.

The V and J genes are TRBV2 and TRBJ2-3; 8 bases fit TRBD1. The CDR3 runs to 15 residues. Germline assignment: CDR1 SNHLY and CDR2 FYNNEI. The trim removed 6 bases at V and 1 base at J, leaving 6 bases unmatched. The chain's CDR3 is CASSVDRVGTDTQYF. CDR3 DNA: TGTGCCAGCAGCGTGGACAGGGTAGGCACAGATACGCAGTATTTT.

V is TRBV5-1 and J is TRBJ2-3, with 9 nucleotides matching TRBD2. The V gene end was trimmed by 0 bases and the J gene end by 2 bases; junction bases not matched to a gene: 7. There are 17 residues in the CDR3. Germline V lookup: CDR1 SGHRS, CDR2 YFSETQ. CDR3 coding DNA: TGCGCCAGCAGCTTGGTTCTAGCGGGGACCACCACAGATACGCAGTATTTT. Protein sequence: CASSLVLAGTTTDTQYF. The variable domain in full, completed from reference TRBV5-1 and TRBJ2-3, reads KAGVTQTPRYLIKTRGQQVTLSCSPISGHRSVSWYQQTPGQGLQFLFEYFSETQRNKGNFPGRFSGRQFSNSRSEMNVSTLELGDSALYLCASSLVLAGTTTDTQYFGPGTRLTVL.

This chain connects TRBV6-6 to TRBJ1-2; a weak D match, TRBD1 (6 bases). The V and J ends lost 6 bases and 5 bases respectively, with 19 bases between them. The length of the CDR3 is 15 residues. CDR1 and CDR2 from the germline V gene are MNHNY and SVGAGI (reference sequence). CDR3 coding DNA: TGTGCCAGCAGACTGGACAACTCTAGGGGGTATGGCTACACCTTC. Translated: CASRLDNSRGYGYTF.